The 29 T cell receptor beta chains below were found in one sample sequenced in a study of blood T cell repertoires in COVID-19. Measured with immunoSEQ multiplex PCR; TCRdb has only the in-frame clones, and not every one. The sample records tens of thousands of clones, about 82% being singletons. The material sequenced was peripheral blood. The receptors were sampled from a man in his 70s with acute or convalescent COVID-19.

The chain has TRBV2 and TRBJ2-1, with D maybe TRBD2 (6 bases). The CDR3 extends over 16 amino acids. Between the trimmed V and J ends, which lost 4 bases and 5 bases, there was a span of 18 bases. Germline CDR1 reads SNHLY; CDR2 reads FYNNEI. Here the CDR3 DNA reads TGTGCCAGCAGTGGGGGTTGGCGGGGCCTAAACAATGAGCAGTTCTTC. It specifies CASSGGWRGLNNEQFF.

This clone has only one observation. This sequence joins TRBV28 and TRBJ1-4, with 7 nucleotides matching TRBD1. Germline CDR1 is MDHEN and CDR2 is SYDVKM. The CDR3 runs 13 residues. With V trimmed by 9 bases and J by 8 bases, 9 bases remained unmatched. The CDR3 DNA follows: TGTGCCAGTACAGGGGCTTCTAGAGAAAAACTGTTTTTT. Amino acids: CASTGASREKLFF.

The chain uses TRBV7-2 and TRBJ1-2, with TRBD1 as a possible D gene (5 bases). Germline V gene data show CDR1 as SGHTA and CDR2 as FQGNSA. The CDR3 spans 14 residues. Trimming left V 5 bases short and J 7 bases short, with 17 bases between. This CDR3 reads CASSPKTGVSGYTF. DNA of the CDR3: TGTGCCAGCAGCCCAAAGACGGGGGTTTCTGGCTACACCTTC.

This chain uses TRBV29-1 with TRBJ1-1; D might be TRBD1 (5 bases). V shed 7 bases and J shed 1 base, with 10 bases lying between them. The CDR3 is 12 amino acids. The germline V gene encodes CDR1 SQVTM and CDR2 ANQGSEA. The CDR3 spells CSALTENTEAFF. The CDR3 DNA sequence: TGCAGCGCCTTGACAGAGAACACTGAAGCTTTCTTT.

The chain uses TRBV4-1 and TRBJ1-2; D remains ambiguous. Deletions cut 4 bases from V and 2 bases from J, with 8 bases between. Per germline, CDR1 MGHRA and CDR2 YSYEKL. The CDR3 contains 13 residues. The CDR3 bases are TGCGCCAGCAGCCTCGGGGTAAACTATGGCTACACCTTC. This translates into CASSLGVNYGYTF.

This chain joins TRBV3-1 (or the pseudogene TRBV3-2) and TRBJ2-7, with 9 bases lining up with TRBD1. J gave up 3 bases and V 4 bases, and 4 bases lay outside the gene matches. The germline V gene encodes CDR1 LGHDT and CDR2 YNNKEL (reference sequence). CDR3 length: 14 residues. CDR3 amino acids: CASSPRDRDYEQYF. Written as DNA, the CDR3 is TGTGCCAGCAGCCCTCGGGACAGGGACTACGAGCAGTACTTC.

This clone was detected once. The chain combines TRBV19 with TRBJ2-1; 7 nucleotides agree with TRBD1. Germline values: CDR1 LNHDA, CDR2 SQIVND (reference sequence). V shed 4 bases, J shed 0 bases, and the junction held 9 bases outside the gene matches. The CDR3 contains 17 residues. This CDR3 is CASSNPGQASSYNEQFF. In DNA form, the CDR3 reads TGTGCCAGTAGTAACCCCGGACAGGCGAGCTCCTACAATGAGCAGTTCTTC. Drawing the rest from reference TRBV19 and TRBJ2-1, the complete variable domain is DGGITQSPKYLFRKEGQNVTLSCEQNLNHDAMYWYRQDPGQGLRLIYYSQIVNDFQKGDIAEGYSVSREKKESFPLTVTSAQKNPTAFYLCASSNPGQASSYNEQFFGPGTRLTVL.

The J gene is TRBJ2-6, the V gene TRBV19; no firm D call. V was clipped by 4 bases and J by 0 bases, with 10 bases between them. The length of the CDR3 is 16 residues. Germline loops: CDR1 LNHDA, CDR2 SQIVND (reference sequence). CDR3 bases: TGTGCCAGTAGTAGGGCCAAACTCTCTGGGGCCAACGTCCTGACTTTC. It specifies CASSRAKLSGANVLTF.

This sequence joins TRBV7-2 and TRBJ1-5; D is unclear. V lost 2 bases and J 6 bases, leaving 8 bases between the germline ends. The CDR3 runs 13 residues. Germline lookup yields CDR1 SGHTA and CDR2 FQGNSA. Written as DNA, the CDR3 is TGTGCCAGCAGCTTACAGGATGGTCAGCCCCAGCATTTT. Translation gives CASSLQDGQPQHF. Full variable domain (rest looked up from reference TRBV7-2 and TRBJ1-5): GAGVSQSPSNKVTEKGKDVELRCDPISGHTALYWYRQSLGQGLEFLIYFQGNSAPDKSGLPSDRFSAERTGGSVSTLTIQRTQQEDSAVYLCASSLQDGQPQHFGDGTRLSIL.

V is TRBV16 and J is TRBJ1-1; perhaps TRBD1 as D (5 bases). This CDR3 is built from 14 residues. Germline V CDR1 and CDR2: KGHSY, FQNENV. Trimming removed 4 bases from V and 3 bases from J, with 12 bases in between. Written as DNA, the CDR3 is TGTGCCAGCAGCCGCTGGGGGGTTTACACTGAAGCTTTCTTT. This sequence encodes CASSRWGVYTEAFF.

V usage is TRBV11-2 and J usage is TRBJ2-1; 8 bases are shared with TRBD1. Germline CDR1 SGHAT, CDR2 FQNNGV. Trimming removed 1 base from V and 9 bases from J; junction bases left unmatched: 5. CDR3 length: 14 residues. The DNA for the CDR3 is TGTGCCAGCAGCTTAGGGACAGGGCCTGGTGAGCAGTTCTTC. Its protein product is CASSLGTGPGEQFF.

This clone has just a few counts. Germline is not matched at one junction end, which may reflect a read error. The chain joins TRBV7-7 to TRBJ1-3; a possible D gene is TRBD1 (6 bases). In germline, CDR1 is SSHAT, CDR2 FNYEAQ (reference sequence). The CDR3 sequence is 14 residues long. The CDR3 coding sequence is TGTGCTAGCAGCTTAGTCACAGGGGGAAACACCATATATTTT. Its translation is CASSLVTGGNTIYF.

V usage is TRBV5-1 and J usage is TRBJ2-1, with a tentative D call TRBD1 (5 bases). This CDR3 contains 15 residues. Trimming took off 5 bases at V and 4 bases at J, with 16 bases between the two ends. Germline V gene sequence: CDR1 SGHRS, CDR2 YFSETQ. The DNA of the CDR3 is TGCGCCAGCAGGATCGACAATCAGGGTTACAATGAGCAGTTCTTC. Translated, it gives CASRIDNQGYNEQFF.

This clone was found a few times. The CDR3 is CASNIQGRQETQYF. The CDR3 coding sequence is TGTGCCAGCAATATACAGGGTCGACAAGAGACCCAGTACTTC. This chain joins TRBV2 and TRBJ2-5; perhaps TRBD1 as D (6 bases). V was trimmed by 7 bases and J by 2 bases, leaving 14 bases between them. Germline lookup yields CDR1 SNHLY and CDR2 FYNNEI. The CDR3 length is 14 residues.

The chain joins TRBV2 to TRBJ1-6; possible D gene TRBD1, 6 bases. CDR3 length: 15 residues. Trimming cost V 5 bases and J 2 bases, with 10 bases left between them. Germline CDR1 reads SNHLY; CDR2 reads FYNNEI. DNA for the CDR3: TGTGCCAGCAGTTCCGGACAGCCCTATAATTCACCCCTCCACTTT. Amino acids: CASSSGQPYNSPLHF.

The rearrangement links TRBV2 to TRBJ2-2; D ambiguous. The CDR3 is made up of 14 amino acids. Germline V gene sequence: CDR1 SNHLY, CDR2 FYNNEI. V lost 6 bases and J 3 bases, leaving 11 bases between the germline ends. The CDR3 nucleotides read TGTGCCAGCAGACCCGGTCCCCACACCGGGGAGCTGTTTTTT. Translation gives CASRPGPHTGELFF.

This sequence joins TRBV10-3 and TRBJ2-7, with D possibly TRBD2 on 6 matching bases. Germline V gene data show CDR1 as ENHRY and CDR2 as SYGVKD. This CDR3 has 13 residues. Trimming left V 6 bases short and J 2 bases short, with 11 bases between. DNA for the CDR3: TGTGCCATCAGGGGGACTTCTCCCTACGAGCAGTACTTC. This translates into CAIRGTSPYEQYF.

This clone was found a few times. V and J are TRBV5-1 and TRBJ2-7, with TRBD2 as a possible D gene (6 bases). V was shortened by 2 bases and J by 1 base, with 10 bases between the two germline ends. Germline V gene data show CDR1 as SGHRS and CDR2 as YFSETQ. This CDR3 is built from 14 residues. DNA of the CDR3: TGCGCCAGCAGCTTCGGGAGCGGATCCTACGAGCAGTACTTC. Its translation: CASSFGSGSYEQYF.

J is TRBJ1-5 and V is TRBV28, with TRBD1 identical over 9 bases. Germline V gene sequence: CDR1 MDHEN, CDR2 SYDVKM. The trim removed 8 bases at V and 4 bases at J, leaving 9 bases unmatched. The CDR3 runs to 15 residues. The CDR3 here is CASGGDREVNQPQHF. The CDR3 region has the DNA TGTGCCAGCGGGGGGGACAGGGAGGTAAATCAGCCCCAGCATTTT.

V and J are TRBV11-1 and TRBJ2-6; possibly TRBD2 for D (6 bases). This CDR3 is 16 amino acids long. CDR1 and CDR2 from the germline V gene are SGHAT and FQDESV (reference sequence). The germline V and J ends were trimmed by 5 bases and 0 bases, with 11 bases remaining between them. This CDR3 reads CASSRDSYSGANVLTF. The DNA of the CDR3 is TGTGCCAGCAGCCGGGACTCCTACTCTGGGGCCAACGTCCTGACTTTC.

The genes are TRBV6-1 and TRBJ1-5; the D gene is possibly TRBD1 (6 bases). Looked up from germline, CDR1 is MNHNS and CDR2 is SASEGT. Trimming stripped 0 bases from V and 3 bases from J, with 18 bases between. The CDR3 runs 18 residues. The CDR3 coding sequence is TGTGCCAGCAGTGAAGCCGTCACGGCAGGGGCCTTCAATCAGCCCCAGCATTTT. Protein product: CASSEAVTAGAFNQPQHF.

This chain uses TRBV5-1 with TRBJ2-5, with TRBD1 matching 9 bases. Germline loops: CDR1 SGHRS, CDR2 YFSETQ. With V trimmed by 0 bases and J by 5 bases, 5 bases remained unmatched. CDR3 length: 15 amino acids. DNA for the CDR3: TGCGCCAGCAGCTTGGTACGGACAGGGGAGGAGACCCAGTACTTC. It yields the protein CASSLVRTGEETQYF.

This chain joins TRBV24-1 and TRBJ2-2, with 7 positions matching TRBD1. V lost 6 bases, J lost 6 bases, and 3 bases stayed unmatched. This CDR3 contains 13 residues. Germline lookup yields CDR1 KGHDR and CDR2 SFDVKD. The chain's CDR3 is CATSNRGSGELFF. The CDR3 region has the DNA TGTGCCACCAGTAACAGGGGATCCGGGGAGCTGTTTTTT.

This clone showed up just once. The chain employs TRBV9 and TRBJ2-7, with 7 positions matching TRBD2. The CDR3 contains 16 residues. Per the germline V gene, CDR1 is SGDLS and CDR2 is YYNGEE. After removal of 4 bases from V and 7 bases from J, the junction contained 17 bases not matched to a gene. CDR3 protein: CASSPRGAGLAWEQYF. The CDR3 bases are TGTGCCAGCAGCCCCCGCGGAGCGGGGTTGGCTTGGGAGCAGTACTTC.

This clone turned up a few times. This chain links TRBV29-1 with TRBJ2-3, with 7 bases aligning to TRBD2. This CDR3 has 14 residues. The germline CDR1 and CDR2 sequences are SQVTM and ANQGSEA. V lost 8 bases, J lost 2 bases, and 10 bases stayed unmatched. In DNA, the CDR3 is TGCAGCATAGCCGGGACTACCACCACAGATACGCAGTATTTT. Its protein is CSIAGTTTTDTQYF.

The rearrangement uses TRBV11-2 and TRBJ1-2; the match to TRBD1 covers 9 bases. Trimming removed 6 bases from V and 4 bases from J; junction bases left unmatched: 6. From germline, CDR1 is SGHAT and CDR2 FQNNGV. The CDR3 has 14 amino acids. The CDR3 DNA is TGTGCCAGCAGGCCCACAGGGGGCGCCTATGGCTACACCTTC. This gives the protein CASRPTGGAYGYTF.

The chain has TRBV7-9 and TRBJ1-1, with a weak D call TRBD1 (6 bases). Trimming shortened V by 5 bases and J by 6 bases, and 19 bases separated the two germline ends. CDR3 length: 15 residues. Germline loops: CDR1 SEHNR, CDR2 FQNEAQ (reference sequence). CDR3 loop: CASSPGGPGDPEAFF. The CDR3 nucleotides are TGTGCCAGCAGCCCGGGGGGCCCGGGGGATCCTGAAGCTTTCTTT.

The CDR3 nucleotides are TGTGCCACCAGTGATTTGGGAGGGGGCGAAGGTGGCAATGAGCAGTTCTTC. This sequence encodes CATSDLGGGEGGNEQFF. The rearrangement uses TRBV24-1 and TRBJ2-1, with a tentative D call TRBD1 (7 bases). The CDR3 contains 17 residues. The V and J ends lost 0 bases and 6 bases respectively, with 17 bases between them. The V gene's germline CDR1 is KGHDR and CDR2 SFDVKD.

The CDR3 DNA sequence: TGTGCCAGCAGCGCAGAGGGGGTCGACTATGGCTACACCTTC. It codes for CASSAEGVDYGYTF. The gene calls are TRBV2 and TRBJ1-2; D perhaps matches TRBD1 (6 bases). V lost 6 bases to trimming and J lost 3 bases, with 14 bases between them. The CDR3 covers 14 residues. Germline values: CDR1 SNHLY, CDR2 FYNNEI.